This T cell receptor beta chain comes out of a study of T cells in Graves' hyperthyroidism and ophthalmopathy. Notes on the study in general: In the blood, most expanded thyroid clonotypes above 0.001 appeared as well. A model of 13 V-J pairs discriminated ophthalmopathy from stable hyperthyroidism.

Amplification of TCR beta CDR3 regions was performed using RNA transcripts as template. HTBI primers drove first-round RT-PCR of the TCR CDR3. MiXCR, applied by TCRdb to the multiplex PCR reads, yields one record per CDR3 protein. Altogether fewer than 550,000 distinct CDR3 sequences are present, around a quarter being singletons, with the ten largest covering roughly 12%. With 2 bases removed from V and 0 bases from J, the gap between germline ends came to 13 bases. Germline V lookup: CDR1 MNHEY, CDR2 SVGEGT. This CDR3 has 16 residues. Ophthalmopathy in the patients scored at least 3 on Clinical Activity Score and at least 4 on NOSPECS grade, lasting under 3 months. Diagnosis relied on clinical symptoms, serum thyroxine and TRAb, thyroid ultrasound and orbital computed tomography. In this sample, this clonotype turned up many times. Antigen unknown.

What was sequenced was blood. This TCR came from a woman in her 30s with Graves' ophthalmopathy. The chain couples TRBV6-2 or TRBV6-3 to TRBJ1-2; D is undetermined. The CDR3 sequence: CASSYTSTRANYGYTF. CDR3 DNA sequence: TGTGCCAGCAGTTACACGTCGACACGGGCTAACTATGGCTACACCTTC.